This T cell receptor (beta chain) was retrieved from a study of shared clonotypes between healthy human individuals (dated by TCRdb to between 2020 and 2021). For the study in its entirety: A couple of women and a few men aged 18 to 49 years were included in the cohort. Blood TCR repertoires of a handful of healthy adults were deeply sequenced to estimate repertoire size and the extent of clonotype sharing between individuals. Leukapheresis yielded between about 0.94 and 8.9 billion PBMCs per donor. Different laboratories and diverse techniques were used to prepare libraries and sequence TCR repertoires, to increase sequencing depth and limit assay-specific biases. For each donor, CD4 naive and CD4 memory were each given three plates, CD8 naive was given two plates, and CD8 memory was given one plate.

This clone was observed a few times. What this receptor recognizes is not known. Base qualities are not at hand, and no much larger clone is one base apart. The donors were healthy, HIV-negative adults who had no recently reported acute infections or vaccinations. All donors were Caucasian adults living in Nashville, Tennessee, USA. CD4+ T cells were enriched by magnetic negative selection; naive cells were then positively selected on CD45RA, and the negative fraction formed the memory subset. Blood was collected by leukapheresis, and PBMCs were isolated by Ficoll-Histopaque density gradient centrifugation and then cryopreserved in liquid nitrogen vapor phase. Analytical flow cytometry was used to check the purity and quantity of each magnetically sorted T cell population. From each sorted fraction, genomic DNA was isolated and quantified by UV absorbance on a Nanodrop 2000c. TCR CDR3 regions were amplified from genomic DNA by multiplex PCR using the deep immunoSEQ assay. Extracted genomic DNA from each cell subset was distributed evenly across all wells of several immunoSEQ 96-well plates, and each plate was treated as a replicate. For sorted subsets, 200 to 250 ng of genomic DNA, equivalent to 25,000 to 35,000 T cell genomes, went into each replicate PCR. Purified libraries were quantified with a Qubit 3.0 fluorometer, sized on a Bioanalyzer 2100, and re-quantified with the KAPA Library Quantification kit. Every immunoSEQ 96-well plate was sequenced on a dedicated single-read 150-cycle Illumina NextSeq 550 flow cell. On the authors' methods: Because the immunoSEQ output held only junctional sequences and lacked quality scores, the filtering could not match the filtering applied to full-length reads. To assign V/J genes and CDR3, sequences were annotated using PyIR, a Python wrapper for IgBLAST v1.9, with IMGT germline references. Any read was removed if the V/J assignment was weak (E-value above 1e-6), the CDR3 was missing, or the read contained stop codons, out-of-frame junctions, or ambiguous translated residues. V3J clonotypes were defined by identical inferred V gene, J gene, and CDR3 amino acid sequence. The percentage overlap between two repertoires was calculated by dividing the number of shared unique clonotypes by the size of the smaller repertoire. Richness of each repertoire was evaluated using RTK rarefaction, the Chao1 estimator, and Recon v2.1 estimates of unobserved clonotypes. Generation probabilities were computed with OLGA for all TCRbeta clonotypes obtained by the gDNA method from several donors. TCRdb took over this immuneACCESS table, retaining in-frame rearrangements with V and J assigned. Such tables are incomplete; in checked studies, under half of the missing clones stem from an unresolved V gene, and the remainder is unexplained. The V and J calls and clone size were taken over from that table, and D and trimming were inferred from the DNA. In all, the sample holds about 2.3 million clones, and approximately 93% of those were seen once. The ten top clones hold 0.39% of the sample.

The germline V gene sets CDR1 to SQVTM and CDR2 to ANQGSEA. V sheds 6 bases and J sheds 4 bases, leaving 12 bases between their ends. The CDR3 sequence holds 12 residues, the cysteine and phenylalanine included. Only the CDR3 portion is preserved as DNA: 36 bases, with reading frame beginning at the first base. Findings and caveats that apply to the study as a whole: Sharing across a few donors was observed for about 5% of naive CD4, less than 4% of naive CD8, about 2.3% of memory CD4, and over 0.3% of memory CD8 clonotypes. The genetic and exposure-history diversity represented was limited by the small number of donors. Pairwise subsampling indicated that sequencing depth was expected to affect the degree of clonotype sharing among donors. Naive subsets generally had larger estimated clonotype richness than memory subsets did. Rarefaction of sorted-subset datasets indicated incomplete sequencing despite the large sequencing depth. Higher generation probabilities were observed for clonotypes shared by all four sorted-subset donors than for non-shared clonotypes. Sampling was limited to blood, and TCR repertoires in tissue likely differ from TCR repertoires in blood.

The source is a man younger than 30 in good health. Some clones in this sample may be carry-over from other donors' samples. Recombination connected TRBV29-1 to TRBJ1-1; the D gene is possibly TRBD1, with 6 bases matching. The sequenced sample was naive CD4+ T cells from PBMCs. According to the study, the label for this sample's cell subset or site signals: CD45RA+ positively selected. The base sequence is TGCAGCGTCACACAGGGTGGCACTGAAGCTTTCTTT. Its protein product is CSVTQGGTEAFF.